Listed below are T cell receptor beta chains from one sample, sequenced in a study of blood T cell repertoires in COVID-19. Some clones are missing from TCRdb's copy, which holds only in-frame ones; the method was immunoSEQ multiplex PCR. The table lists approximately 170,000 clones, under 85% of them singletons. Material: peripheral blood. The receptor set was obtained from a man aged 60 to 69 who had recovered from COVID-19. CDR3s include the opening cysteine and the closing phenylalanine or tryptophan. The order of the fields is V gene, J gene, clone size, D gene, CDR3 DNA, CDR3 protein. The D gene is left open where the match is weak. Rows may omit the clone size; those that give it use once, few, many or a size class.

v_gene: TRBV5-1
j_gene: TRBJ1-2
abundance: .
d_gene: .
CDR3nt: TGCGCCAGCAGCTTGGCCTTTAGTACTGATATGGTTGGCTACACCTTC
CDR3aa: CASSLAFSTDMVGYTF

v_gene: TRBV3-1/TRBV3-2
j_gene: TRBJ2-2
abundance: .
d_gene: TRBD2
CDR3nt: TGTGCCAGCACCAGGACTAGCGGGGGGGCCGGGGAGCTGTTTTTT
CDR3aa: CASTRTSGGAGELFF

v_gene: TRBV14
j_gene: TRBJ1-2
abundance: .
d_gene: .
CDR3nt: TGTGCCAGCAGCCCCCGCAGGGCCTATGGCTACACCTTC
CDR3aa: CASSPRRAYGYTF

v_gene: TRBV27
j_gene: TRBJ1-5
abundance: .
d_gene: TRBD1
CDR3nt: TGTGCCAGCAGTTTATATTACGGGACAGATAGCAATCAGCCCCAGCATTTT
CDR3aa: CASSLYYGTDSNQPQHF

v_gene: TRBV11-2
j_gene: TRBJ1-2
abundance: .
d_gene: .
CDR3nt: TGTGCCAGCAGCTTAGATGGGAGTTCCCATAGAGGCTACACCTTC
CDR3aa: CASSLDGSSHRGYTF

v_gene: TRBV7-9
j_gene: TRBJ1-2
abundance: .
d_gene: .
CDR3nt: TGTGCCAGCAGCCGCGGACAGAACTATGGCTACACCTTC
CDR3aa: CASSRGQNYGYTF

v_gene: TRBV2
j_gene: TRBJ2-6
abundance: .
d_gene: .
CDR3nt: TGTGCCAGCAGTGATGGAGGCGGCTCTGGGGCCAACGTCCTGACTTTC
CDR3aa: CASSDGGGSGANVLTF

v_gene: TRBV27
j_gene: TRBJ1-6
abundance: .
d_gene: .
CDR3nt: TGTGCCAGCAGTCTCCACATATTGCTCGATAGAAGGGGAAATTCACCCCTCCACTTT
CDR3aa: CASSLHILLDRRGNSPLHF

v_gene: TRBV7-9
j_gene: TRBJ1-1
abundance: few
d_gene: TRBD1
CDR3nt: TGTGCCAGCAGCCACGGACAGGCCACTGAAGCTTTCTTT
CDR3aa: CASSHGQATEAFF

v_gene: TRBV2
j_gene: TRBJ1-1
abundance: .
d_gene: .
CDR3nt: TGTGCCAGCAGTGAACGGACACCCGGTATGGGTTTGAACACTGAAGCTTTCTTT
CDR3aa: CASSERTPGMGLNTEAFF

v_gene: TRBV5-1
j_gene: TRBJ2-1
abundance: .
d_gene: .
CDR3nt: TGCGCCAGCAGCTTGCGGCAGGGGAACTACAATGAGCAGTTCTTC
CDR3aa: CASSLRQGNYNEQFF

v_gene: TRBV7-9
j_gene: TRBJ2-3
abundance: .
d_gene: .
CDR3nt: TGTGCCAGCAGCTTAGGTCAGCGAGGGATAGCGGAAAGCACAGATACGCAGTATTTT
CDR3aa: CASSLGQRGIAESTDTQYF

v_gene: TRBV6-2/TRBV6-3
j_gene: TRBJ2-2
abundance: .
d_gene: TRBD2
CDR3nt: TGTGCCAGCTGTTCTAGCGGGGGCGGTTACACCGGGGAGCTGTTTTTT
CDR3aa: CASCSSGGGYTGELFF

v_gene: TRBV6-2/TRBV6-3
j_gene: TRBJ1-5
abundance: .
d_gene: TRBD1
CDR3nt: TGTGCCAGCAGCCCTACAGGGGGCTTTCAGCCCCAGCATTTT
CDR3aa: CASSPTGGFQPQHF

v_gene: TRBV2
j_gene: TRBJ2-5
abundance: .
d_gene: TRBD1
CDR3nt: TGTGCCAGCAGGGTCCAGGGGGCAGAGACCCAGTACTTC
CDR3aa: CASRVQGAETQYF

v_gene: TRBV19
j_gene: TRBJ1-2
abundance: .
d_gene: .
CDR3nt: TGTGCCAGTAGCAGTGGAGGGAGAGTCGGCTATGGCTACACCTTC
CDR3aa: CASSSGGRVGYGYTF

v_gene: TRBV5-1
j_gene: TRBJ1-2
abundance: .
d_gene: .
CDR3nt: TGCGCCAGCAGCTTGGATAATCCAGGGTTGGGTGGCTACACCTTC
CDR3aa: CASSLDNPGLGGYTF

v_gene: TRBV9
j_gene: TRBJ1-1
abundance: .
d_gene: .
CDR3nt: TGTGCCAGCAGCCCCTTACCGCGGTTCACTGAAGCTTTCTTT
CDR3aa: CASSPLPRFTEAFF

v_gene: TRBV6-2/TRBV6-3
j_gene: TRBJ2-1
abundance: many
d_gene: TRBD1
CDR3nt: TGTGCCAGCAGTTATTTCCGGGACAGGCAGTTCTTC
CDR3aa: CASSYFRDRQFF

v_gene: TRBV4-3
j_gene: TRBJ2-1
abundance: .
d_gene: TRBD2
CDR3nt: TGCGCCAGCAGCCAACTCGGGGGGGAGCAGTTCTTC
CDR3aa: CASSQLGGEQFF

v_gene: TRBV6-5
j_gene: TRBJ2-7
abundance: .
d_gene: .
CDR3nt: TGTGCCAGCAGTTACTCGCTGGGGGGGGGCCGCGAGCAGTACTTC
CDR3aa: CASSYSLGGGREQYF

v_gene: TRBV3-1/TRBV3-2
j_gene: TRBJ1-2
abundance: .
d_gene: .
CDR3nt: TGTGCCAGCAGCCAAGATGCGGGGAACTATGGCTACACCTTC
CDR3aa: CASSQDAGNYGYTF

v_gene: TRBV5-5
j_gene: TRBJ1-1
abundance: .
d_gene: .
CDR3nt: TGTGCCAGCAGCTTCTTCCTGAACACTGAAGCTTTCTTT
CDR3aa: CASSFFLNTEAFF

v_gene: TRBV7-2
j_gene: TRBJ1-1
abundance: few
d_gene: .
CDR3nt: TGTGCCAGCAGCTTGGATTCGGACTTGGGTGCGAACACTGAAGCTTTCTTT
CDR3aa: CASSLDSDLGANTEAFF

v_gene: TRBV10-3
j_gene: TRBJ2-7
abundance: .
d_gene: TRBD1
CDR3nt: TGTGCCATCAGTGTAGGGACAGAGTCCTACGAGCAGTACTTC
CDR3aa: CAISVGTESYEQYF

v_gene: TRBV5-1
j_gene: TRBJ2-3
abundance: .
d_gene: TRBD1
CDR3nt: TGCGCCAGCAGCTTGAGCTTGACAGGGGAAACGCAGTATTTT
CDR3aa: CASSLSLTGETQYF

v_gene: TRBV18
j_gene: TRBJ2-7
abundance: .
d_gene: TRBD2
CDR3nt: TGTGCCAGCTCACCACCAGGACTAGCGGGGGGTCTTTACGAGCAGTACTTC
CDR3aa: CASSPPGLAGGLYEQYF

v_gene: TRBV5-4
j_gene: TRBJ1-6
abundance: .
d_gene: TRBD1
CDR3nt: TGTGCCAGCAGCTTGGAGGGACAGTATAATTCACCCCTCCACTTT
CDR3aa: CASSLEGQYNSPLHF

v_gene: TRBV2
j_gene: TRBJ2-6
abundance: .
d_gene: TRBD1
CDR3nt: TGTGCCAGCAGTGGCACAGGGGAAAGGTTAGCTGGGGCCAACGTCCTGACTTTC
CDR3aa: CASSGTGERLAGANVLTF

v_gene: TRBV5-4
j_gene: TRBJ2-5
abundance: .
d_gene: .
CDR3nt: TGTGCCAGCAGCTTGAATCTGGAGACCCAGTACTTC
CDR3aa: CASSLNLETQYF